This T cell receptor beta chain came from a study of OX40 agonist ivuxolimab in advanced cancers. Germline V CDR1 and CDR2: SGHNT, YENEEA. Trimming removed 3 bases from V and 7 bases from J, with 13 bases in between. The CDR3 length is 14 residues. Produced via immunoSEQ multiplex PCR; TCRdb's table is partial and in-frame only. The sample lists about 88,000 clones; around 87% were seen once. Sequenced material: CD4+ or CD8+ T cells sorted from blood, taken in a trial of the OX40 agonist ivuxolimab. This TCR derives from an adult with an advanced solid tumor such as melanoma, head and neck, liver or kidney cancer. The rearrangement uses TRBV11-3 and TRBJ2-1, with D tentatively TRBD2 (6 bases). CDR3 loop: CASSFEEGSNEQFF. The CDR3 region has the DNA TGTGCCAGCAGCTTTGAGGAGGGGTCGAATGAGCAGTTCTTC. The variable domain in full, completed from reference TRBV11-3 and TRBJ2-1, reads EAGVVQSPRYKIIEKKQPVAFWCNPISGHNTLYWYLQNLGQGPELLIRYENEEAVDDSQLPKDRFSAERLKGVDSTLKIQPAELGDSAVYLCASSFEEGSNEQFFGPGTRLTVL.